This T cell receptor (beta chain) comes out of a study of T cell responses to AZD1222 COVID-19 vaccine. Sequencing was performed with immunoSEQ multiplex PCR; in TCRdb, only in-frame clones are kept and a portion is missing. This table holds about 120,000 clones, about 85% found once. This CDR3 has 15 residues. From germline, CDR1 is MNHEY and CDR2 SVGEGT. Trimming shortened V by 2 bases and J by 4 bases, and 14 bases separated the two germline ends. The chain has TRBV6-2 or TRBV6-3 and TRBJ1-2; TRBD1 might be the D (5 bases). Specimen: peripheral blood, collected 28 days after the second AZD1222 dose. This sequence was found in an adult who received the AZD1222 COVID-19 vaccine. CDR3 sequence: CASSYGGSKVYGYTF. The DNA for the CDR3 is TGTGCCAGCAGTTACGGGGGATCCAAGGTCTATGGCTACACCTTC.